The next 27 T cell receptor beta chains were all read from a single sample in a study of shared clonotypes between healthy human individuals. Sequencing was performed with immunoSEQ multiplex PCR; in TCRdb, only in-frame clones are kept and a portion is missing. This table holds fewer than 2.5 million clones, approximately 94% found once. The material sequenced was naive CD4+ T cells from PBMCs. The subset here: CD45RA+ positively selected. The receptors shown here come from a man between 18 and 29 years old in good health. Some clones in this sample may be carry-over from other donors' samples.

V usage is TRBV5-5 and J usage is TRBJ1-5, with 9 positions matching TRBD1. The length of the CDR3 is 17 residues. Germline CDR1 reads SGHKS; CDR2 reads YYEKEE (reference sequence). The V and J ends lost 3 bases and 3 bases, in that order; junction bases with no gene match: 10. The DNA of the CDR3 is TGTGCCAGCAGCTGGGCTGGGACAGGGCCCTCCAATCAGCCCCAGCATTTT. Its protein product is CASSWAGTGPSNQPQHF.

CDR3 in amino acids: CASSYRGLGAETQYF. For the CDR3, the DNA is TGTGCCAGCAGTTACAGGGGTTTGGGCGCAGAGACCCAGTACTTC. The gene calls are TRBV6-6 and TRBJ2-5; D possibly corresponds to TRBD1 (5 bases). The length of the CDR3 is 15 residues. V lost 2 bases, J lost 4 bases, and 14 bases lay in between. Germline loops: CDR1 MNHNY, CDR2 SVGAGI (reference sequence).

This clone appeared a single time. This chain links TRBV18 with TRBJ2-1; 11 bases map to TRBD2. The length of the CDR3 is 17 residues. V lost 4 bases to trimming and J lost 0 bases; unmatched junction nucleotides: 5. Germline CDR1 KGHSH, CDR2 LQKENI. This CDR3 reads CASSQPGLAASYNEQFF. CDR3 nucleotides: TGTGCCAGCTCACAACCGGGACTAGCGGCCTCCTACAATGAGCAGTTCTTC.

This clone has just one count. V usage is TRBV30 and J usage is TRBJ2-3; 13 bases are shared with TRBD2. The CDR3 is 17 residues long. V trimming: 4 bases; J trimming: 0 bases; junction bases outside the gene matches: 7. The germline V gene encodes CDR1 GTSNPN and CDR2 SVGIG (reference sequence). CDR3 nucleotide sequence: TGTGCCTGGACTTGGGGACTAGCGGGATCTAGCACAGATACGCAGTATTTT. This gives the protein CAWTWGLAGSSTDTQYF.

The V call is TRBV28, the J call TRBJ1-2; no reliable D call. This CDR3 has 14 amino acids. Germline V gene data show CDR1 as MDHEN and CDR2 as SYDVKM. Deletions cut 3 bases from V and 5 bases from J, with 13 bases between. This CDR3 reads CASSFLALPYGYTF. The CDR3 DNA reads TGTGCCAGCAGTTTTCTCGCTTTACCGTATGGCTACACCTTC.

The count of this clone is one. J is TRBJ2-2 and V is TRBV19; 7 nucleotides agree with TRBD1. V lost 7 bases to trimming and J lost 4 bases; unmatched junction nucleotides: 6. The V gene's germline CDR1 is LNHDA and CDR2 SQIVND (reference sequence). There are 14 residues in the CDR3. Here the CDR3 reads CASTQDRFTGELFF. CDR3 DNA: TGTGCCAGTACCCAGGACAGGTTCACCGGGGAGCTGTTTTTT.

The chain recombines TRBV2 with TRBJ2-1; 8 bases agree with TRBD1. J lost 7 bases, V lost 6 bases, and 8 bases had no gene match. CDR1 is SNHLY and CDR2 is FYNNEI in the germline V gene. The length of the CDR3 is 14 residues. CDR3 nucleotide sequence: TGTGCCAGCAGCGATTTGACAGGGGCTAATGAGCAGTTCTTC. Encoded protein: CASSDLTGANEQFF. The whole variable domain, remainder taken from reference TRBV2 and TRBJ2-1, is EPEVTQTPSHQVTQMGQEVILRCVPISNHLYFYWYRQILGQKVEFLVSFYNNEISEKSEIFDDQFSVERPDGSNFTLKIRSTKLEDSAMYFCASSDLTGANEQFFGPGTRLTVL.

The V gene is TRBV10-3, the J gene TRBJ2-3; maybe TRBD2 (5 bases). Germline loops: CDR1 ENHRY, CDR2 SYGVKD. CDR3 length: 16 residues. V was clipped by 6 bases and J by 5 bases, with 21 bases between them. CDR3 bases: TGTGCCATCAGAACCCCCGGTTCTGCGGGCAAAGATACGCAGTATTTT. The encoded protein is CAIRTPGSAGKDTQYF.

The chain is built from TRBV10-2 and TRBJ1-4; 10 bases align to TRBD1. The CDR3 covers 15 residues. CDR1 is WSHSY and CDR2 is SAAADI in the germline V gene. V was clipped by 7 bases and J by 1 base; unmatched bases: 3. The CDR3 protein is CASIRTGGTNEKLFF. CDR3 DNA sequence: TGCGCCAGCATTCGGACAGGGGGAACTAATGAAAAACTGTTTTTT.

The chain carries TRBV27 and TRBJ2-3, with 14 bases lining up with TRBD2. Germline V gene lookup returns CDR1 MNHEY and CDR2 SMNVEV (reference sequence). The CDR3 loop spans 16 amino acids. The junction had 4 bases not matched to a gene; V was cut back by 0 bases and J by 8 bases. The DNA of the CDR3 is TGTGCCAGCAGTTTATCGGGGACTAGCGGGAGTGTTACGCAGTATTTT. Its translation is CASSLSGTSGSVTQYF.

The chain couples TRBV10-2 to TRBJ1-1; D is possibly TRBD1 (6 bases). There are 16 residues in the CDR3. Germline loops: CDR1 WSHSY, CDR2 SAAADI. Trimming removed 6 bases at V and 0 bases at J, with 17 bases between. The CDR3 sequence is CASSYPPGQMNTEAFF. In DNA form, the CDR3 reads TGCGCCAGCAGCTATCCGCCGGGACAAATGAACACTGAAGCTTTCTTT.

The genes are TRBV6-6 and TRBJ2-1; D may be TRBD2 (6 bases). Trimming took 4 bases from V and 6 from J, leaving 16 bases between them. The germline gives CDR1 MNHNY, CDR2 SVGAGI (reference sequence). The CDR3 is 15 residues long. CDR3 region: CASSSTGTPLNEQFF. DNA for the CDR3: TGTGCCAGCAGTTCAACCGGGACTCCTCTCAATGAGCAGTTCTTC.

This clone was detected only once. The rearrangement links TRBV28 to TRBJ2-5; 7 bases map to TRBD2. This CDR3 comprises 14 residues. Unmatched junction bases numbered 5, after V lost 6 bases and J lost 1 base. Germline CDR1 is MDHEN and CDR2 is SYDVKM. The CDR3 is CASRSSGPQETQYF. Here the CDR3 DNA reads TGTGCCAGCAGATCTAGCGGCCCCCAAGAGACCCAGTACTTC.

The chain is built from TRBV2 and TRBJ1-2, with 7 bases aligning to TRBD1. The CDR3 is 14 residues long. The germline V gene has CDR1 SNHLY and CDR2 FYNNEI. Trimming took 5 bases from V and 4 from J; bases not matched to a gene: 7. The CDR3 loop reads CASSQTGLAYGYTF. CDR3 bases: TGTGCCAGCAGTCAGACAGGGCTGGCCTATGGCTACACCTTC.

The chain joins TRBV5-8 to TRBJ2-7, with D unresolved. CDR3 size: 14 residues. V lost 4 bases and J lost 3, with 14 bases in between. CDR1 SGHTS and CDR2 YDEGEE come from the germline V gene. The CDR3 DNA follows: TGTGCCAGCAGCGCGTCGGGCACGGGCTACGAGCAGTACTTC. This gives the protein CASSASGTGYEQYF. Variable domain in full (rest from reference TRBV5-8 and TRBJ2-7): EAGVTQSPTHLIKTRGQQATLRCSPISGHTSVYWYQQALGLGLQFLLWYDEGEERNRGNFPPRFSGRQFPNYSSELNVNALELEDSALYLCASSASGTGYEQYFGPGTRLTVT.

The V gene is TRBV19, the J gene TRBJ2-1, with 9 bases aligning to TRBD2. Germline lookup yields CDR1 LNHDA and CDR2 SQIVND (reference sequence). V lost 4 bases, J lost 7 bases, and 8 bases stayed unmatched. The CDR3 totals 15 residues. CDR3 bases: TGTGCCAGTAGTACCTTAGCGGGAGTGTATAATGAGCAGTTCTTC. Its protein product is CASSTLAGVYNEQFF. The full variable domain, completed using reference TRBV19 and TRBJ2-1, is DGGITQSPKYLFRKEGQNVTLSCEQNLNHDAMYWYRQDPGQGLRLIYYSQIVNDFQKGDIAEGYSVSREKKESFPLTVTSAQKNPTAFYLCASSTLAGVYNEQFFGPGTRLTVL.

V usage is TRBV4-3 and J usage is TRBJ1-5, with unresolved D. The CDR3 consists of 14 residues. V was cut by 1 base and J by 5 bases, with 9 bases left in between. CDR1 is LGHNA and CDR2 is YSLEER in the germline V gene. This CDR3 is CASSQVRGDQPQHF. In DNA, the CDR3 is TGCGCCAGCAGCCAAGTCCGAGGAGATCAGCCCCAGCATTTT.

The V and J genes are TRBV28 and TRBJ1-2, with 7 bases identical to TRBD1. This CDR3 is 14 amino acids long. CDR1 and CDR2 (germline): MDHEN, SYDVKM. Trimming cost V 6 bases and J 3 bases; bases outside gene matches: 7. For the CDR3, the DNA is TGTGCCAGCAGCCCCAACAGGGGCGACTATGGCTACACCTTC. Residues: CASSPNRGDYGYTF.

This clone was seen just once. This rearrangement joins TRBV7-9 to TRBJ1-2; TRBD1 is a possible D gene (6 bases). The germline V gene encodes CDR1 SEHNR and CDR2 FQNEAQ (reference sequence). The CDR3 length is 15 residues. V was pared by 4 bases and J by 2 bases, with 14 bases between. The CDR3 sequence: CASSSSPTGNYGYTF. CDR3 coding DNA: TGTGCCAGCAGCTCGAGCCCCACAGGGAACTATGGCTACACCTTC.

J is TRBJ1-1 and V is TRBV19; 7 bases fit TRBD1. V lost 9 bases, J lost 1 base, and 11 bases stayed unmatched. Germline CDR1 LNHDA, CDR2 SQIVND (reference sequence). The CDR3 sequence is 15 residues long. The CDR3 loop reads CASVNRGGWNTEAFF. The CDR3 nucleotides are TGTGCCAGCGTAAACAGGGGTGGGTGGAACACTGAAGCTTTCTTT.

CDR3 coding DNA: TGCGCCAGCAGCTCGGATTCAGGGGGCACTGAAGCTTTCTTT. Translated: CASSSDSGGTEAFF. This chain links TRBV5-1 with TRBJ1-1; 7 nucleotides agree with TRBD1. The CDR3 is 14 amino acids. Germline CDR1 is SGHRS and CDR2 is YFSETQ. V lost 3 bases and J lost 4; bases outside the gene matches: 6.

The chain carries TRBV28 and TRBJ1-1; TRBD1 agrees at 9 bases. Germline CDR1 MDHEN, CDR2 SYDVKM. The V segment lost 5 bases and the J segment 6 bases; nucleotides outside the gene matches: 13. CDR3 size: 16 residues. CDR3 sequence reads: CASSAAKTGGGSEAFF. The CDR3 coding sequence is TGTGCCAGCAGTGCCGCGAAAACAGGGGGCGGCTCTGAAGCTTTCTTT.

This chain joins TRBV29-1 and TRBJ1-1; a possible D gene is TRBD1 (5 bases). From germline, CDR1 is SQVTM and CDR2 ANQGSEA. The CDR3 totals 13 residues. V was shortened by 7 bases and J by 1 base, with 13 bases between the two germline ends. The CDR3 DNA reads TGCAGCGCAGGGACTGTGGGGAACACTGAAGCTTTCTTT. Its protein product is CSAGTVGNTEAFF.

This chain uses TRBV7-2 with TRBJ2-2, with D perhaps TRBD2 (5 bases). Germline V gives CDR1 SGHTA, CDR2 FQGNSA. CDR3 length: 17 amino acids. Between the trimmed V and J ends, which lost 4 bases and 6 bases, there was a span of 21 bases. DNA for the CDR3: TGTGCCAGCAGCTCACTAGGTAGCAGAGTTGGGGCCGGGGAGCTGTTTTTT. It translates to CASSSLGSRVGAGELFF.

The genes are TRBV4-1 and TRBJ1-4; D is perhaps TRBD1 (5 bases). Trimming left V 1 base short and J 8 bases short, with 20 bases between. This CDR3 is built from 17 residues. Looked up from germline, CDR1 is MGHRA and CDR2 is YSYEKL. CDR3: CASSQGLGTRVREKLFF. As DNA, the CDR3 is TGCGCCAGCAGCCAAGGACTAGGTACCAGGGTTCGAGAAAAACTGTTTTTT.

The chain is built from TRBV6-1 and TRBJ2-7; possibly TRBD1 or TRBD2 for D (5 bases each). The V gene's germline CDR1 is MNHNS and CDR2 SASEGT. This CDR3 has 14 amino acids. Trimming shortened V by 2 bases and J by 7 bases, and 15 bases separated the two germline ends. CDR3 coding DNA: TGTGCCAGCAGTGAACGACCGGGACGCCTGGAGCAGTACTTC. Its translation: CASSERPGRLEQYF.

DNA of the CDR3: TGTGCCTGGAAACCCGGGACAATCGCGGGGGAGCAGTACTTC. It yields the protein CAWKPGTIAGEQYF. The chain carries TRBV30 and TRBJ2-7; D could derive from TRBD1 or TRBD2 (6 bases each). This CDR3 is built from 14 residues. Germline-derived CDR1 and CDR2 are GTSNPN and SVGIG (reference sequence). Trimming took off 4 bases at V and 7 bases at J, with 20 bases between the two ends.